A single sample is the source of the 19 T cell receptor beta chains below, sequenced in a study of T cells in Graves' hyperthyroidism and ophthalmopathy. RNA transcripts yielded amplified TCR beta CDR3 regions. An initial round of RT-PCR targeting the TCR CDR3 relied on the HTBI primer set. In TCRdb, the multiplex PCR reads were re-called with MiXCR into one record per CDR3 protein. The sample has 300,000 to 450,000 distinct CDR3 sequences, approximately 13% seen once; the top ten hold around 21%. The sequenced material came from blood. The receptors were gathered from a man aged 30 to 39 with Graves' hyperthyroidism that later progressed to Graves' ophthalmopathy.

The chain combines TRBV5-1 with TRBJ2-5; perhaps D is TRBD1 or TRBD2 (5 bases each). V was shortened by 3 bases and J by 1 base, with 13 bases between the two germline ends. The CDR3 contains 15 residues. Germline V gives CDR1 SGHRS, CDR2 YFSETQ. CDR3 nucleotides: TGCGCCAGCAGCTCGGGACCTCTTAGCCAAGAGACCCAGTACTTC. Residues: CASSSGPLSQETQYF.

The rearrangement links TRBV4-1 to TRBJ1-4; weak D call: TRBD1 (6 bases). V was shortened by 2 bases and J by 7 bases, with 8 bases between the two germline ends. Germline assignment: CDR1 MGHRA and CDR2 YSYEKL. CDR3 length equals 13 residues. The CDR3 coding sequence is TGCGCCAGCAGCCAAACCAGGGGTGAAAAACTGTTTTTT. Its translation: CASSQTRGEKLFF.

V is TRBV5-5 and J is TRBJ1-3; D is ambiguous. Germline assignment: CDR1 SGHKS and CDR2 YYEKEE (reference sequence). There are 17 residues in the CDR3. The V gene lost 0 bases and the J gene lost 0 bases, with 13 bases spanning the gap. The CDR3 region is CASSLAILPDSGNTIYF. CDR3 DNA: TGTGCCAGCAGCTTGGCCATCCTACCCGACTCTGGAAACACCATATATTTT.

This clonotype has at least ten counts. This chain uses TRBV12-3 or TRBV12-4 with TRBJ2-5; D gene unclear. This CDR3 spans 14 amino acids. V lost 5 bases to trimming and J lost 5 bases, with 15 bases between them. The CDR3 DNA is TGTGCCAGCAGTGCCTTAAGGGAAGGGGAGACCCAGTACTTC. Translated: CASSALREGETQYF.

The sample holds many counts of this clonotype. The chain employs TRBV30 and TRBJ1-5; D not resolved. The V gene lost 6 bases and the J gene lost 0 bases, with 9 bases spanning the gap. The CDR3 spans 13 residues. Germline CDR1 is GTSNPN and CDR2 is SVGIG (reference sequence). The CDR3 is CACRWDSNQPQHF. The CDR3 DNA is TGTGCCTGCCGGTGGGATAGCAATCAGCCCCAGCATTTT.

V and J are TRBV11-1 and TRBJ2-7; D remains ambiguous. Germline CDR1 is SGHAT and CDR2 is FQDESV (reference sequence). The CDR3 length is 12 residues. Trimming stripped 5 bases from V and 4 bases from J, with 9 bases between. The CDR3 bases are TGTGCCAGCAGCCGGATCCCTTACGAGCAGTACTTC. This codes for CASSRIPYEQYF. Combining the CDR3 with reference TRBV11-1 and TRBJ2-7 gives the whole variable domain EAEVAQSPRYKITEKSQAVAFWCDPISGHATLYWYRQILGQGPELLVQFQDESVVDDSQLPKDRFSAERLKGVDSTLKIQPAELGDSAMYLCASSRIPYEQYFGPGTRLTVT.

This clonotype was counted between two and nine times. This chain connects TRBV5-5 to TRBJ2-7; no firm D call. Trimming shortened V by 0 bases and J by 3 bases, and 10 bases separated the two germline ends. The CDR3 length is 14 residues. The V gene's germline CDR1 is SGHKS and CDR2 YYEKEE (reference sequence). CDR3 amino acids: CASSLDVIVYEQYF. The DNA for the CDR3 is TGTGCCAGCAGCTTGGACGTAATAGTCTACGAGCAGTACTTC.

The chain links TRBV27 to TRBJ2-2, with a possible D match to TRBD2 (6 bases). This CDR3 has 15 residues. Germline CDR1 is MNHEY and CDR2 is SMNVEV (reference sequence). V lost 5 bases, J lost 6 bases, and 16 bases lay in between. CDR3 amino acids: CASSTFGTAAGELFF. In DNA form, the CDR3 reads TGTGCCAGCAGTACCTTCGGGACTGCGGCCGGGGAGCTGTTTTTT.

The CDR3 sequence is CASSSPGLAATDTQYF. For the CDR3, the DNA is TGTGCCAGCAGCTCGCCGGGACTAGCGGCCACAGATACGCAGTATTTT. The chain couples TRBV7-6 to TRBJ2-3; 11 bases agree with TRBD2. V was clipped by 4 bases and J by 2 bases; unmatched bases: 5. The CDR3 is made up of 16 amino acids. Germline CDR1 and CDR2: SGHVS and FNYEAQ.

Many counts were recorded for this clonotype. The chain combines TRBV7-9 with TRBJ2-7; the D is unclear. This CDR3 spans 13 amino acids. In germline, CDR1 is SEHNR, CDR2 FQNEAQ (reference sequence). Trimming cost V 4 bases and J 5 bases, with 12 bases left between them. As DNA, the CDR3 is TGTGCCAGCAGCTCCGGGTCCCCCCACGAGCAGTACTTC. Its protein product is CASSSGSPHEQYF.

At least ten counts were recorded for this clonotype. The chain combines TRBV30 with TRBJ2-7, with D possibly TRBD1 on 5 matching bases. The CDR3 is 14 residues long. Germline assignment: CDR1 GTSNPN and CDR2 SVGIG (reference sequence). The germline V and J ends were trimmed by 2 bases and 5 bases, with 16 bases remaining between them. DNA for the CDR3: TGTGCCTGGAGTCCAAGACAGACTTGGGACGAGCAGTACTTC. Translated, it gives CAWSPRQTWDEQYF.

For the CDR3, the DNA is TGTGCCAGCAGCCACGGGTCGGTGAACACCGGGGAGCTGTTTTTT. It specifies CASSHGSVNTGELFF. V and J are TRBV3-1 and TRBJ2-2; D call uncertain. CDR3 length: 15 amino acids. In germline, CDR1 is LGHDT, CDR2 YNNKEL (reference sequence). Trimming left V 3 bases short and J 1 base short, with 9 bases between.

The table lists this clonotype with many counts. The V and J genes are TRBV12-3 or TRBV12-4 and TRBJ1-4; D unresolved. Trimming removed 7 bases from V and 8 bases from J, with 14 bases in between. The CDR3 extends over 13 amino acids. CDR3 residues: CASTPLEGEKLFF. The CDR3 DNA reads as TGTGCCAGCACCCCCCTGGAAGGCGAAAAACTGTTTTTT.

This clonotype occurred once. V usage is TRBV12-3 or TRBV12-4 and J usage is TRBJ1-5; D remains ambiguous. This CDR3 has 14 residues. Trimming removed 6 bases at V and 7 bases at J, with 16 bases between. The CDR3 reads CASSHTSVRQPQHF. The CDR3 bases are TGTGCCAGCAGCCATACTTCGGTGCGGCAGCCCCAGCATTTT.

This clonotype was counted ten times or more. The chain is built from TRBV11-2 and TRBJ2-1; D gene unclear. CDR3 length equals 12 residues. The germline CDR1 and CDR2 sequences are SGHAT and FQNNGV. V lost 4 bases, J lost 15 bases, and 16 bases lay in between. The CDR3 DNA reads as TGTGCCAGCAGCTCTTCACCCGAGAAACCGTTCTTC. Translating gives CASSSSPEKPFF.

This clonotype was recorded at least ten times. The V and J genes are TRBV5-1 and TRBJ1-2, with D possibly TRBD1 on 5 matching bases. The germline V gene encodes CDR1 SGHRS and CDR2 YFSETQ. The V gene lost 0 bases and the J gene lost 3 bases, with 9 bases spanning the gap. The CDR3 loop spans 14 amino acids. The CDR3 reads CASSLAGEDYGYTF. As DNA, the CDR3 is TGCGCCAGCAGCTTGGCGGGGGAGGACTATGGCTACACCTTC.

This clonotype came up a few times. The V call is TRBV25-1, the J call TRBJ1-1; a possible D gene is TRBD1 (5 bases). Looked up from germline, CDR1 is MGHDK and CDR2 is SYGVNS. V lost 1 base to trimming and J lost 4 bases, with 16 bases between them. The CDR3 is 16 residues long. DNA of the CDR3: TGTGCCAGCAGTGAATTGGGAGGGGTAGTACGCACTGAAGCTTTCTTT. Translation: CASSELGGVVRTEAFF.

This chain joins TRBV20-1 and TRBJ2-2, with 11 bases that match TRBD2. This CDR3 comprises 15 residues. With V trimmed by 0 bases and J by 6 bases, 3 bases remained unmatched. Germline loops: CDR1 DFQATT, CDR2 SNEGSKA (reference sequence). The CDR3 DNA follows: TGCAGTGCTAGAGATCTAGCGGGGGGCTCCGGGGAGCTGTTTTTT. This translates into CSARDLAGGSGELFF.

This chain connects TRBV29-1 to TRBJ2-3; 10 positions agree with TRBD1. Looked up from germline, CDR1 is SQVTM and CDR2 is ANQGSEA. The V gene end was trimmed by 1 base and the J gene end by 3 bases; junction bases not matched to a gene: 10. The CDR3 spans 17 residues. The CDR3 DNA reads TGCAGCGTTGAAGGGGTGATCGGGGACAGGGGAACAGATACGCAGTATTTT. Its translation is CSVEGVIGDRGTDTQYF.